A selection of T cell receptor beta chains follows, all from one sample in a study of T cells in Graves' hyperthyroidism and ophthalmopathy. One entry per CDR3 protein results from TCRdb running MiXCR on the multiplex PCR reads. The sample has about 600,000 distinct CDR3 sequences; over 12% are singletons. Sequenced sample: blood. Receptor source: a woman younger than 35 with Graves' ophthalmopathy. The CDR3 runs from the conserved cysteine through the conserved F or W. The D gene is left open where the match is weak. The size field is filled for only some rows; it gives once, few, many or a size class.

clone_size d_call j_call v_call cdr3_nt cdr3_aa
many . TRBJ1-2 TRBV28 TGTGCCAGCAGTTTTAGAGGGGGAGGCTACACCTTC CASSFRGGGYTF
. . TRBJ1-1 TRBV2 TGTGCCAGCAGTCAGGGGAGGGGGTTGAACACTGAAGCTTTCTTT CASSQGRGLNTEAFF
. . TRBJ2-7 TRBV20-1 TGCAGTGCTAGAGCCCCAAATCCCTACGAGCAGTACTTC CSARAPNPYEQYF
. TRBD1 TRBJ2-4 TRBV7-8 TGTGCCAGCAGCCCGGCCACAGGGGGCTCGCGGAACATTCAGTACTTC CASSPATGGSRNIQYF
many TRBD2 TRBJ2-1 TRBV13 TGTGCCAGCAGCCGGGGACTAGCGCCCAACAATGAGCAGTTCTTC CASSRGLAPNNEQFF
many . TRBJ2-7 TRBV2 TGTGCCAGCAAATTGGGAGCCTACGAGCAGTACTTC CASKLGAYEQYF
. TRBD1 TRBJ1-2 TRBV11-1 TGTGCCAGCAGCCCCATATCGACAGGGCCGAGGGAAGGCTACACCTTC CASSPISTGPREGYTF
. . TRBJ2-5 TRBV18 TGTGCCAGCTCCCTACAACAAGTCCCGTCGGAGGAGGGCCAGTACTTC CASSLQQVPSEEGQYF
many TRBD2 TRBJ2-5 TRBV11-2 TGTGCCAGCAAAAGCGGGAGTTGGGAGGGAGAGACCCAGTACTTC CASKSGSWEGETQYF
many . TRBJ2-1 TRBV7-3 TGTGCCAGCAGCTTAAACTGGCCGAGCTCCTACAATGAGCAGTTCTTC CASSLNWPSSYNEQFF
few TRBD2 TRBJ2-7 TRBV14 TGTGCCAGCAGCCAAGAAGCGGGAAGGTTGATTGAGCAGTACTTC CASSQEAGRLIEQYF
many TRBD1 TRBJ2-1 TRBV20-1 TGCAGTGCTAGTGATAAGGGACAGAAGCAGTTCTTC CSASDKGQKQFF
. . TRBJ1-4 TRBV20-1 TGCAGTGCCACACAGGGTACAAATGAAAAACTGTTTTTT CSATQGTNEKLFF
many . TRBJ1-5 TRBV15 TGTGCCACCAGCAAAGAGAATAGCAATCAGCCCCAGCATTTT CATSKENSNQPQHF
many . TRBJ2-1 TRBV7-8 TGTGCCAGCGGGGGGGGACAGCTTTACAATGAGCAGTTCTTC CASGGGQLYNEQFF
many TRBD1 TRBJ1-4 TRBV7-8 TGTGCCAGCAGCCTGGGACAGTTTAATGAAAAACTGTTTTTT CASSLGQFNEKLFF
many . TRBJ2-2 TRBV7-8 TGTGCCAGCAGCTTAGCCCGAGAGCAGGGGCGTGGGACCGGGGAGCTGTTTTTT CASSLAREQGRGTGELFF
many . TRBJ1-2 TRBV4-1 TGCGCCAGCAGCTTTAGGGGGGGGCTAGGCTATGGCTACACCTTC CASSFRGGLGYGYTF
once TRBD2 TRBJ2-7 TRBV20-1 TGCAGTGCTAGAGGGGGGGTAGCGGGCACCTACGAGCAGTACTTC CSARGGVAGTYEQYF
. TRBD1 TRBJ1-2 TRBV20-1 TGCAGTGCTAAACTGACAGGGGGCGGCTATGGCTACACCTTC CSAKLTGGGYGYTF
many . TRBJ2-1 TRBV2 TGTGCCAGCACCAAAGAGGGAGCTGACAATGAGCAGTTCTTC CASTKEGADNEQFF
many . TRBJ1-1 TRBV11-2 TGTGCCAGCAGCTTAGGGGGACGGATGAACACTGAAGCTTTCTTT CASSLGGRMNTEAFF
many TRBD2 TRBJ2-3 TRBV2 TGTGCCAGCAGGAGATCCTCTAGCGGGGTCACAGATACGCAGTATTTT CASRRSSSGVTDTQYF
. . TRBJ2-3 TRBV6-4 TGTGCCAGCAGTGAGCCAGGGCGCACAGATACGCAGTATTTT CASSEPGRTDTQYF
many . TRBJ2-2 TRBV28 TGTGCCAGCAGTCTCCCGAGAACCGGGGAGCTGTTTTTT CASSLPRTGELFF
many TRBD2 TRBJ2-5 TRBV10-3 TGTGCCATCAGGGGGGGGAACCAAGAGACCCAGTACTTC CAIRGGNQETQYF
many TRBD2 TRBJ2-5 TRBV28 TGTGCCAGCATCCTAGGGAGCGGGGCACAAGAGACCCAGTACTTC CASILGSGAQETQYF
. TRBD2 TRBJ2-3 TRBV28 TGTGCCAGCAGCCCGGGACTAGCGGTGAATACGCAGTATTTT CASSPGLAVNTQYF
many TRBD1 TRBJ1-2 TRBV5-1 TGCGCCAGCAGCCCGGACAGGTCCTATGGCTACACCTTC CASSPDRSYGYTF
many . TRBJ2-1 TRBV20-1 TGCAGTGCTGGGGTTGGGATATACAATGAGCAGTTCTTC CSAGVGIYNEQFF
many TRBD2 TRBJ2-7 TRBV12-3/TRBV12-4 TGTGCCAGCAGTTTCGGACTAGCCTACGAGCAGTACTTC CASSFGLAYEQYF
few TRBD1 TRBJ1-3 TRBV24-1 TGTGCCACCAGCTCCGGGACAGGGGGTAGCTCTGGAAACACCATATATTTT CATSSGTGGSSGNTIYF
many TRBD2 TRBJ2-7 TRBV20-1 TGCAGTGCTAGTCCTAGCGGGACCCCCTACGAGCAGTACTTC CSASPSGTPYEQYF
many TRBD2 TRBJ2-5 TRBV12-3/TRBV12-4 TGTGCCAGCAGTTTACTGCTCCGAGCGGGGAAAGAGACCCAGTACTTC CASSLLLRAGKETQYF
few . TRBJ1-4 TRBV6-1 TGTGCCACCTTGACAGATGAAAAACTGTTTTTT CATLTDEKLFF
many TRBD1 TRBJ1-6 TRBV28 TGTGCCAGCAGTTTGAGGGCGGGTGCGATGGGGACAGGGGTTAATTCACCCCTCCACTTT CASSLRAGAMGTGVNSPLHF
many TRBD2 TRBJ2-1 TRBV7-2 TGTGCCAGCAGCGCACCGGGGGGACGAAACAATGAGCAGTTCTTC CASSAPGGRNNEQFF
few . TRBJ1-2 TRBV29-1 TGCAGCGGAACCCGGGAAGGAGGGGACTATGGCTACACCTTC CSGTREGGDYGYTF
many TRBD1 TRBJ1-5 TRBV4-3 TGCGCCAGCAGCCAGGGTATCAGGGGGCGAGGCAATCAGCCCCAGCATTTT CASSQGIRGRGNQPQHF
many . TRBJ2-1 TRBV27 TGTGCCAGCAGTGACCCAGAACAACGAAACAATGAGCAGTTCTTC CASSDPEQRNNEQFF
. TRBD2 TRBJ2-7 TRBV20-1 TGCAGTGCTAGAGGTGGGACTAGCGGGAACGAGCAGTACTTC CSARGGTSGNEQYF
few . TRBJ1-1 TRBV7-9 TGTGCCAGCAGCTTAGACGGGGGGCACACTGAAGCTTTCTTT CASSLDGGHTEAFF
many . TRBJ1-5 TRBV6-2/TRBV6-3 TGTGCCAGCAGGTGGGTGGGACACAATCAGCCCCAGCATTTT CASRWVGHNQPQHF
few . TRBJ2-3 TRBV9 TGTGCCAGCAGCGACCTCCGGACGTTCCTCACAGATACGCAGTATTTT CASSDLRTFLTDTQYF
many . TRBJ2-1 TRBV18 TGTGCCACCTCTCCTGGAGCGGGTCTACAATTTGAGCAGTTCTTC CATSPGAGLQFEQFF
few . TRBJ2-2 TRBV6-2/TRBV6-3 TGTGCCAGCAGTCCAAATCGGGAGCTGTTTTTT CASSPNRELFF
few . TRBJ1-5 TRBV28 TGTGCCAGCGGGCGAGAACATTTT CASGREHF
few TRBD1 TRBJ2-7 TRBV4-2 TGTGCCAGCAGCCAGGACCCAAATTCCGGGACAGGGGCCTACGAGCAGTACTTC CASSQDPNSGTGAYEQYF
many . TRBJ2-7 TRBV20-1 TGCAGTGCTCCAGGCTGGCGGGGCTCCTACGAGCAGTACTTC CSAPGWRGSYEQYF
many TRBD2 TRBJ2-5 TRBV12-3/TRBV12-4 TGTGCCAGCAGTGCACGACTAGCGGGAGGCGCCCAAGAGACCCAGTACTTC CASSARLAGGAQETQYF
many . TRBJ2-3 TRBV18 TGTGCCAGCTCACCTCCTGAGGGCTCTAGCACAGATACGCAGTATTTT CASSPPEGSSTDTQYF
many . TRBJ1-2 TRBV7-8 TGTGCCAGCAGCTTGTTAGGAGGAAGCTATGGCTACACCTTC CASSLLGGSYGYTF
. TRBD2 TRBJ2-1 TRBV6-5 TGTGCCAGCAGTTACTCGTCTAGCGGGGTAAACAATGAGCAGTTCTTC CASSYSSSGVNNEQFF